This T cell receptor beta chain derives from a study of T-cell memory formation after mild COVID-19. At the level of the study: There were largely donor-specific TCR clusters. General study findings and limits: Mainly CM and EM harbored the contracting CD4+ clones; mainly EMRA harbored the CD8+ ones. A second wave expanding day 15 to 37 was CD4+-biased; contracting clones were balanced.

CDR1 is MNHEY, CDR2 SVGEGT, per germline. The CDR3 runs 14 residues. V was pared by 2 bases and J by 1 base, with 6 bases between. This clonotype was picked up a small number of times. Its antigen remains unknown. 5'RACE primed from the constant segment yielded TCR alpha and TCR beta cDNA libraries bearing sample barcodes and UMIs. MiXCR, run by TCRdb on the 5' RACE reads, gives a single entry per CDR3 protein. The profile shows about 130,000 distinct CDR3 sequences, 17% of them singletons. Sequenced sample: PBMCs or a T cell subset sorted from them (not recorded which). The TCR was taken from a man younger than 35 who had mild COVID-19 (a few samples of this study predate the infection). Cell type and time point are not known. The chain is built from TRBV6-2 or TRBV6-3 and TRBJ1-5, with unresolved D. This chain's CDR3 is CASSYLDSNQPQHF. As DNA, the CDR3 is TGTGCCAGCAGTTACCTGGACAGCAATCAGCCCCAGCATTTT.